The present entry profiles one TCR beta chain with its context. This clone turned up a few times. Its antigen has not been determined. No much larger clone exists at a distance of one base, and base qualities are not known. The cohort consisted of approximately 690 healthy bone marrow donors. Cohort members were all nominally healthy when sampled, although unrecorded immune exposures were likely present. The donor was CMV seronegative and was included in the group of hundreds of seronegative cohort members. A peripheral blood sample was provided by each donor, and peripheral blood mononuclear cells were used for TCR beta sequencing. Genomic DNA was extracted from the blood cell samples with the Qiagen DNeasy Blood Extraction Kit. This specimen comes from a study of cytomegalovirus exposure and HLA in healthy donors (TCRdb year 2017). Turning to the overall study: In an earlier analysis of approximately 640 of the donors, roughly 300 Gb of sequence data and 90 million to 120 million unique TCR beta sequences from 150 million to 200 million T cells were reported. HLA typing included class I and class II loci at four-digit resolution. A handful of DR-DQ haplotypes were treated as single units for association and clustering because of strong linkage in the cohort. Besides the first cohort of approximately 670 subjects, a separate validation cohort made up of 120 different subjects was used. To study patterns of TCR occurrence, a later analysis re-analyzed previously published TCR beta repertoires from more than 550 donors and added high-resolution HLA genotyping. The number of donors typed differed by locus, with 629-630 for A, B, C, DRB1 and DQB1, more than 500 for DQA1, over 600 for DPA1, and over 400 for DPB1. Donor age, sex, ethnicity and CMV serostatus were collected together with the repertoire data. Across approximately 400 genotyped donors of the cohort, an average of about 240,000 unique TCR beta nucleotide sequences per donor were sequenced, and about a sixth of those sequences were non-productive. Every repertoire in the discovery cohort had been generated on one and the same sequencing platform. The study combined high-throughput TCR immunosequencing, statistical association of individual TCRs with disease status, and machine learning to predict cytomegalovirus infection status. The T cell repertoires of under 700 subjects were profiled by immunosequencing and related to cytomegalovirus serostatus. An earlier analysis of 587 of the donors applied high-throughput TCR beta sequencing to assess whether each TCR beta V gene segment acted as functional or pseudogenic. About 280 gigabases of sequencing data and approximately 85 million unique TCR sequences were included in an early release covering over 600 HLA-typed donors. The later analysis used no new phenotypic data to find candidate immune exposures, relying instead on TCR beta sequences and their occurrence across donors. The study aimed to test whether signatures of past pathogen exposure could be identified by cataloging public T cell receptors. Of the 350 to 400 genotyped donors, roughly 80% fell in the genetic ancestry cluster associated with self-reported Caucasian donors. A later genetic analysis took genome-wide SNP genotypes for about three fifths of the roughly 700 donors and used that subset as a discovery cohort.

Library preparation employed the immunoSEQ multiplex PCR assay. For the multiplex PCR, a mixture combining 60 forward primers for TCR Vbeta segments and 13 reverse primers for TCR Jbeta segments was used. Amplification of the CDR3 region of rearranged TCR beta genes was performed with a multiplex PCR assay on genomic DNA. On the Illumina HiSeq System, the amplified TCR beta libraries were sequenced as 87-base-pair reads. In the original analysis: Across the 700 or so repertoires, a later analysis counted some 81 million unique TCR beta chains, roughly 11 million of which were shared by at least two donors. Raw reads were error-corrected and collapsed into unique sequences by a nearest-neighbor algorithm in which closely related sequences were merged to remove PCR and sequencing errors. To assign V, D and J gene segments, CDR3 sequences were aligned to IMGT reference sequences. For a sequence to be retained, at least a six-nucleotide match to both a V gene segment and a J gene segment was required. Rearrangements were classified as productive when the CDR3 lacked stop codons and remained in frame with V and J, and all other rearrangements were classified as non-productive. Following IMGT convention, CDR3 was defined as the stretch from the second conserved V-encoded cysteine to the conserved J-encoded phenylalanine. Sequences without an unambiguous match to a single V gene segment were excluded from the earlier analysis of 500 to 700 of the donors. In an earlier analysis of approximately 610 of the donors, V segments were called functional above 56.7% productive rearrangements and were called segregating when the between-donor standard deviation exceeded 5%. A statistical classification framework was built for diagnosing cytomegalovirus status from the catalog of TCR beta chain sequences. V and J gene assignment, in a later analysis, came from comparing TCR nucleotide sequences with IMGT/GENE-DB human TR gene sequences. Using the TCRdist pipeline, a later analysis assigned CDR3 sequences along with most-parsimonious VDJ recombination scenarios. A later analysis defined each TCR beta chain by its CDR3 amino acid sequence plus V-gene family, and excluded reads lacking a unique V-gene family. To address suspected cross-contamination and a sequencing artifact, a later analysis removed over 500 highly shared, low-generation-probability nucleotide sequences. For each public chain, a later analysis derived a clonal expansion index from normalized ranks of inferred template counts within each repertoire. Generation probabilities in a later analysis came from a VDJ recombination model fitted to out-of-frame rearrangements, and those results were checked against IGoR. In a later analysis, hypergeometric tests were used to score TCR-TCR, TCR-HLA and TCR-CMV co-occurrence, with a repertoire-size bias correction applied to TCR pairs. To estimate false discovery rates, a later analysis permuted the HLA or CMV assignments 20 times. In a later analysis, co-occurring TCRs were grouped using DBSCAN, with TCRdist sequence similarity added in when clustering inside HLA-allele-positive subsets. Repertoires with fewer than 30,000 or more than 120,000 public chains were left out of co-occurrence clustering, as were five repertoires with anomalous nucleotide sharing. Held by TCRdb, this immuneACCESS table contains in-frame sequences only and omits some clones. Under half of the omission traces to an unresolved V gene where checked; the cause of the rest is unknown. V and J calls and clone size are copied from that table; D and trimming were computed from the DNA. Here the sample has some 51,000 clones; about three quarters occur a single time. The ten top clones hold less than 3% of the sample.

The CDR3, from cysteine to phenylalanine, totals 17 residues. The sequence is cut down to CDR3 DNA, 51 bases in frame from base 1. The germline V gene provides CDR1 SGHTA and CDR2 FQGNSA. After removal of 1 base from V and 4 bases from J, the junction retains 11 bases not matched to a gene. Study-wide conclusions, independent of this receptor: Specific HLA alleles were associated with some 15,000 TCR beta sequences at a false discovery rate of 0.05 in a later analysis. The authors suggested that the approach could potentially be generalized to other disease states and immunological phenotypes. Compared with equally common non-associated chains, HLA-associated TCR beta chains in a later analysis were more clonally expanded and had lower generation probabilities. A total of 164 TCR beta chains were listed by the study as associated with cytomegalovirus. In a later genetic analysis, fewer N-insertions in productive TCRs were reported among donors in an Asian-associated ancestry cluster than the approximately 710-donor mean. Some IMGT-functional V segments, including TRBV6-2 and TRBV6-3, could not be distinguished by the 87-base-pair reads and were therefore excluded. HLA typing was unavailable for some donors at each locus, so association tests used only the typed subset. The earlier analysis of about 600 of the donors excluded approximately 17 rarely observed V segments, including chromosome 9 orphons, because counts were too low. The cohort was sequenced for TCR beta chains only, and without alpha or paired-chain data the features that could be detected were limited. In an earlier analysis of about 550 of the donors, most TCR beta V segments were observed in productive rearrangements about 87% or about 30% of the time, broadly matching IMGT annotations. Strong co-occurrence of HLA alleles, especially DR and DQ, made assigning TCR associations to individual alleles difficult. In a later analysis, TCR association rates were found to vary across HLA loci, with the most associated TCRs seen for DRB1 alleles and the fewest for HLA-C alleles. A later genetic analysis associated a missense DCLRE1C variant with V-gene and J-gene trimming of TCR beta chains, and an independent cohort replicated the association. In both the original and validation cohorts, the classifier was reported to diagnose cytomegalovirus status with high specificity and sensitivity. A cluster of highly shared sequence variants was judged likely to represent a technical artifact of the sequencing pipeline. A further reported finding was that TCR beta sequences accurately predicted the HLA-A and HLA-B alleles for most subjects in the first cohort. In vitro tests confirmed that a few of the cytomegalovirus-associated TCR beta chains recognize cytomegalovirus antigens. Correlated functional status among segregating V segments might be attributable to linkage disequilibrium, but an unknown experimental factor could not be ruled out. In a later analysis, several top co-occurrence clusters were reported to appear linked to parvovirus B19, influenza, CMV and Epstein-Barr virus. Across donors, most TCR sequences were observed very rarely, whereas some public TCRs were present in many individuals. The only immune exposure information available for the cohort was CMV serostatus. Most CMV-associated TCR beta chains appeared to be HLA-restricted in a later analysis, and the HLA associations seemed to be driven largely by CMV exposure. Presence/absence analyses assumed roughly uniform sequencing depth across donors, an assumption that may not hold.

The specimen sequenced was PBMCs. This chain is built from TRBV7-2 and TRBJ2-7; 9 nucleotides in the junction match TRBD2. This receptor was identified in a female donor in good health and CMV-seronegative. The nucleotides read TGTGCCAGCAGCTTAGTTCGGGCTAGCGGGAAGGGGTACGAGCAGTACTTC. Its protein is CASSLVRASGKGYEQYF.